This T cell receptor (beta chain) was retrieved from a study of CD8 T cells in Susac syndrome (dated by TCRdb to about 2019). About the study as a whole: The study used repertoire sequencing to test whether antigen drove CD8+ T cell activation and differentiation in Susac syndrome. CD8+ T cell repertoire clonality was compared between 12 healthy donors, approximately 14 Susac syndrome patients and fewer than 19 multiple sclerosis patients.

High-throughput TCR beta sequencing profiled peripheral blood CD8+ and CD4+ T cells from healthy donors, Susac syndrome patients and multiple sclerosis patients. Multiple sclerosis controls were treatment-naive patients with stable or active relapsing-remitting disease fulfilling revised McDonald criteria. Bulk CD8+ and CD4+ T cells were purified by magnetic negative isolation, while CD8+ TEMRA cells were enriched using FACS. Blood was drawn into EDTA tubes, processed within 24 hours, and PBMCs were isolated by density gradient centrifugation. PBMCs intended for TCR sequencing were cryopreserved in liquid nitrogen and thawed later in a water bath at 37 degrees C. Purity of sorted or isolated CD4+, CD8+ and CD8+ TEMRA cells was at least 90%. The paper as a whole reports these results and caveats: The study acknowledged that relatively few individuals were included in the TCR sequencing and HLA analysis.

Based on the germline V gene, the CDR1 and CDR2 sequences are SGHVS and FQNEAQ. Germline trimming amounts to 5 bases on V and 5 bases on J, with 9 as the count of junction bases outside the gene matches. From the cysteine up to the phenylalanine, the CDR3 has a length of 15 residues. Here the CDR3 DNA is all that survives: 45 bases in frame from base 1. With regard to this clonotype: Its antigen remains unidentified. Per-base qualities were not stored, and no clone one base away is much larger.

RNA was extracted with the RNeasy kit and roughly 0.45 to 1 ug was reverse transcribed using random hexamers. TCR beta CDR3 regions were amplified with the immunoSEQ multiplex PCR assay covering 54 Vbeta and 13 Jbeta segments. Bias from PCR amplification was corrected by using a synthetic template baseline for primer optimization and for computational correction. On the study's bioinformatics: Reads were annotated to V, D and J genes per IMGT and analyzed with immunoSEQ Analyzer, keeping only productive sequences. Clonality was computed as one minus Shannon entropy normalized by log2 of the number of productive unique sequences. For each patient and control, public and private clones were evaluated among the 100 most prevalent clones. A clone was defined as Susac-specific if it was absent from the healthy and MS cohorts, from approximately 980 published viral clones and from other ImmuneACCESS disease sequences. TCRdb trimmed public reads at Q25 via fastp, called clones via MiXCR and kept in-frame beta chains. Each CDR3 protein gets just one entry, which takes the most common genes and DNA from the rows behind it. The V and J calls and clone size are TCRdb's, not the authors'. The sample includes around 130,000 distinct CDR3 sequences, with 75% to 90% observed a single time. Together, the top ten hold more than 0.5% of the sample.

In this chain, TRBV7-8 is recombined with TRBJ2-5, with TRBD1 identical over 9 junction bases. The sample consisted of CD8+ T cells from PBMCs. The clonotype comes from a human donor with multiple sclerosis. The nucleotides are TGTGCCAGCAGCACCGGGACAGGGAGCTGGGAGACCCAGTACTTC. This gives the protein CASSTGTGSWETQYF.